This T cell receptor (beta chain) was retrieved from a study of T cells expressing NK-cell markers. In the study overall: Obtained from sorted CD3+CD56+NKG2C+, CD3+CD56+NKG2C- and CD3+CD56-NKG2C+ T cells were the TCR beta repertoires.

5'RACE template switching with UMIs generated TCR beta cDNA. Each CDR3 protein gets one entry in TCRdb, which reprocessed the 5' RACE reads and gives no DNA. Its table lists approximately 170,000 distinct CDR3 sequences. The V gene's germline CDR1 is SGHVS and CDR2 FQNEAQ. CDR3 length: 15 residues. The sample taken for sequencing was blood T cells: a sorted CD56 or NKG2C T cell subset, CD4+ or CD8+ T cells, or bulk PBMC T cells (not recorded which). The chain is built from TRBV7-8 and TRBJ2-1; the TCRdb D gene call, TRBD1, has no DNA to confirm it. The clonotype was recovered from a man aged 18-70 years in good health. CDR3 sequence reads: CASSHAETGFNEQFF.